This is a list of T cell receptor beta chains from one sample in a study of PD-1 blockade in classical Hodgkin lymphoma. Generated by immunoSEQ multiplex PCR, the TCRdb table keeps only in-frame clones and is missing some. The table records 20,000 or so clones, roughly four fifths of them present only once. This specimen consisted of peripheral blood mononuclear cells (PBMCs), obtained before the fourth cycle of nivolumab. Source of these receptors: a human donor with classical Hodgkin lymphoma. Each CDR3 is given with its conserved first and last residue. The D gene is left open where the match is weak. Where a row states a size, it is once, few, many or the class of an expanded clone; other rows omit it.

>TRBV30|TRBJ1-2|.|.
TGTGCCTGGAGAGGGCAGCCTAACTATGGCTACACCTTC
CAWRGQPNYGYTF
>TRBV6-5|TRBJ2-7|.|.
TGTGCCAGCAGTTCCCCCCTGGGAAACGAGCAGTACTTC
CASSSPLGNEQYF
>TRBV6-5|TRBJ2-7|TRBD2|once
TGTGCCAGCAGTTACAGGGAGGGGCCCTCCTACGAGCAGTACTTC
CASSYREGPSYEQYF
>TRBV5-6|TRBJ2-3|.|few
TGTGCCAGCAGCCTCAGGTCCGAGGAGTATTTT
CASSLRSEEYF
>TRBV5-4|TRBJ1-1|.|.
TGTGCCAGCAGCTTGGAGGGGGGCAGGGGTGAAGCTTTCTTT
CASSLEGGRGEAFF
>TRBV2|TRBJ2-5|.|.
TGTGCCAGCAACCTCGACACTTACCAAGAGACCCAGTACTTC
CASNLDTYQETQYF
>TRBV27|TRBJ2-4|TRBD2|few
TGTGCCAGCAGACGCCTTGCGGGGGGCGACATTCAGTACTTC
CASRRLAGGDIQYF
>TRBV2|TRBJ2-7|.|.
TGTGCCAGCAGAGAGGGGTCCTCCTACGAGCAGTACTTC
CASREGSSYEQYF
>TRBV2|TRBJ2-5|.|.
TGTGCCAGCAGGGACGACGGTTCTGGGTTCCAGTACTTC
CASRDDGSGFQYF
>TRBV30|TRBJ1-1|.|.
TGTGCCTGGAGTGTACTTGGCAGGGGAGACACTGAAGCTTTCTTT
CAWSVLGRGDTEAFF
>TRBV5-4|TRBJ2-7|.|.
TGTGCCAGCAGCTTAGGCGCCCCGAGAAACGAGCAGTACTTC
CASSLGAPRNEQYF
>TRBV7-9|TRBJ2-7|.|.
TGTGCCAGCAGCTTATCCCAGGGCGAGCAGTACTTC
CASSLSQGEQYF
>TRBV10-3|TRBJ1-1|.|.
TGTGCCTCCGGCCCCAGTCCGAACACTGAAGCTTTCTTT
CASGPSPNTEAFF
>TRBV7-2|TRBJ1-6|TRBD1|.
TGTGCCAGCAGCTTAGTAGGGGGCGCGTCCTATAATTCACCCCTCCACTTT
CASSLVGGASYNSPLHF
>TRBV30|TRBJ1-1|.|.
TGTGCCTGGAAAGAACCTTCAGTGGGCCCCATCCTGGGAATGAACACTGAAGCTTTCTTT
CAWKEPSVGPILGMNTEAFF
>TRBV10-3|TRBJ2-7|TRBD2|.
TGTGCCATCAGTGAGAATAGCGGGAGGGCGGGAGAGCAGTACTTC
CAISENSGRAGEQYF
>TRBV5-4|TRBJ2-1|.|.
TGTGCCAGCAGCCCGGACTTCCTTAGGGACAATGAGCAGTTCTTC
CASSPDFLRDNEQFF
>TRBV5-1|TRBJ2-1|.|.
TGCGCCAGCACCCAAAGGGATTTGACCTACAATGAGCAGTTCTTC
CASTQRDLTYNEQFF
>TRBV19|TRBJ1-2|TRBD1|.
TGTGCCAGTAGTAGGACAGGGGGCGGGAATAACTATGGCTACACCTTC
CASSRTGGGNNYGYTF
>TRBV28|TRBJ2-1|.|.
TGTGCCAGCAGTTTATTGACAGAAGTCGAGATGTATGAGCAGTTCTTC
CASSLLTEVEMYEQFF
>TRBV7-6|TRBJ2-2|TRBD2|once
TGTGCCAGCAGCTCGGGACTAGCGGGACCCCCGGACACCGGGGAGCTGTTTTTT
CASSSGLAGPPDTGELFF
>TRBV6-6|TRBJ1-5|.|.
TGTGCCAGCAGAGGACCATCCCTTGTCGCTCAGCCCCAGCATTTT
CASRGPSLVAQPQHF
>TRBV7-8|TRBJ1-3|.|.
TGTGCCAGCAGCCTACTGGGTGGCTCTGGAAACACCATATATTTT
CASSLLGGSGNTIYF
>TRBV5-1|TRBJ1-5|.|few
TGCGCCAGCAGCTTGAACGGCAATAGCAATCAGCCCCAGCATTTT
CASSLNGNSNQPQHF